The 30 T cell receptor beta chains below were found in one sample sequenced in a study of T-cell reconstitution after alpha-beta-depleted transplantation in children. This sample's TCRbeta library carried unique molecular identifier barcodes. MiXCR, run by TCRdb on the PCR reads, gives a single entry per CDR3 protein. The sample holds some 590,000 distinct CDR3 sequences, over 9.5% seen once. Sequenced material: PBMCs from the stem cell graft donor, taken from the stem cell graft. These receptors were obtained from a human donor who donated a stem cell graft to a child with acute myeloid leukemia.

This clonotype was seen only a few times. J is TRBJ2-7 and V is TRBV6-1; 10 bases agree with TRBD1. V lost 6 bases and J lost 1; bases outside the gene matches: 6. This CDR3 comprises 15 residues. CDR1 is MNHNS, CDR2 SASEGT, per germline. The CDR3 DNA reads TGTGCCAGCAGGAGACCGGGACAGGGGTCCTACGAGCAGTACTTC. This codes for CASRRPGQGSYEQYF.

The chain uses TRBV20-1 and TRBJ2-2; maybe TRBD2 (5 bases). V lost 1 base, J lost 0 bases, and 9 bases lay in between. The CDR3 loop spans 15 amino acids. CDR1 is DFQATT and CDR2 is SNEGSKA in the germline V gene (reference sequence). CDR3 coding DNA: TGCAGTGCTAGAGTGGGAGCGACGAACACCGGGGAGCTGTTTTTT. The encoded protein is CSARVGATNTGELFF.

This clonotype was counted between two and nine times. The J gene is TRBJ2-3, the V gene TRBV30, with D possibly matching TRBD2 (5 bases). The CDR3 is 15 residues long. V was pared by 2 bases and J by 2 bases, with 14 bases between. Germline CDR1 reads GTSNPN; CDR2 reads SVGIG (reference sequence). CDR3: CAWSLGRVPTDTQYF. Here the CDR3 DNA reads TGTGCCTGGAGTCTCGGGCGGGTTCCCACAGATACGCAGTATTTT.

This sequence joins TRBV28 and TRBJ1-5, with 12 bases lining up with TRBD1. The germline V gene has CDR1 MDHEN and CDR2 SYDVKM. The CDR3 is 17 residues long. V lost 7 bases to trimming and J lost 9 bases; unmatched junction nucleotides: 16. CDR3 residues: CASTSGSGTGGHRPQHF. CDR3 sequence (DNA): TGTGCCAGCACCTCAGGAAGCGGGACAGGGGGCCATCGGCCCCAGCATTTT.

The rearrangement joins TRBV21-1 to TRBJ2-4; the table's TRBD1 call for D was not verified on the DNA. TRBV21-1 is an annotated pseudogene. The CDR3 loop spans 15 amino acids. The chain's CDR3 is CASPVARRAKNIQYF. The CDR3, as DNA: TGTGCCAGCCCGGTTGCCCGGCGGGCCAAAAACATTCAGTACTTC.

The chain employs TRBV5-1 and TRBJ2-5, with 12 bases fitting TRBD2. The CDR3 sequence is 14 residues long. Germline loops: CDR1 SGHRS, CDR2 YFSETQ. V lost 3 bases and J lost 4; bases outside the gene matches: 1. For the CDR3, the DNA is TGCGCCAGCAGCTGGGGACTAGCGGGAGAGACCCAGTACTTC. Translation gives CASSWGLAGETQYF.

This clonotype was picked up many times. V is TRBV29-1 and J is TRBJ2-5; D possibly corresponds to TRBD1 (5 bases). This CDR3 spans 13 amino acids. Trimming stripped 3 bases from V and 8 bases from J, with 16 bases between. Germline loops: CDR1 SQVTM, CDR2 ANQGSEA. CDR3 in amino acids: CSVDSGVTETQYF. Here the CDR3 DNA reads TGCAGCGTTGACAGTGGGGTGACAGAAACCCAGTACTTC. The full variable domain, with the rest looked up from reference TRBV29-1 and TRBJ2-5, is SAVISQKPSRDICQRGTSLTIQCQVDSQVTMMFWYRQQPGQSLTLIATANQGSEATYESGFVIDKFPISRPNLTFSTLTVSNMSPEDSSIYLCSVDSGVTETQYFGPGTRLLVL.

The table lists this clonotype with many counts. The chain combines TRBV12-3 or TRBV12-4 with TRBJ2-3; D not resolved. The CDR3 runs to 10 residues. Trimming shortened V by 5 bases and J by 6 bases, and 3 bases separated the two germline ends. The CDR3 reads CASSGDTQYF. The CDR3 DNA follows: TGTGCCAGCAGTGGGGATACGCAGTATTTT.

This clonotype has more than one count but fewer than ten. The V and J genes are TRBV15 and TRBJ2-3; 9 bases are a match to TRBD2. The CDR3 sequence is 16 residues long. V gave up 0 bases and J gave up 2 bases; unmatched junction bases: 3. CDR1 and CDR2 (germline): LNHNV, YYDKDF (reference sequence). CDR3 residues: CATSREGLASTDTQYF. CDR3 nucleotides: TGTGCCACCAGCAGAGAGGGACTAGCATCCACAGATACGCAGTATTTT.

The chain links TRBV4-2 to TRBJ2-7, with TRBD1 as a possible D gene (6 bases). The V gene lost 4 bases and the J gene lost 2 bases, with 12 bases spanning the gap. The CDR3 loop spans 14 amino acids. Germline values: CDR1 LGHNA, CDR2 YNFKEQ. CDR3 amino acids: CASSRRTGPYEQYF. In DNA, the CDR3 is TGTGCCAGCAGCCGCCGTACAGGGCCCTACGAGCAGTACTTC.

There are many counts of this clonotype. The rearrangement uses TRBV28 and TRBJ1-1; D might be TRBD1 (5 bases). Germline V gene data show CDR1 as MDHEN and CDR2 as SYDVKM. V lost 10 bases and J lost 1, with 16 bases in between. The CDR3 runs to 14 residues. CDR3: CAIVSGTANTEAFF. CDR3 in DNA: TGTGCCATCGTATCCGGGACGGCGAACACTGAAGCTTTCTTT.

The CDR3: CSPVRWEGENCETQYF. Written as DNA, the CDR3 is TGCAGCCCTGTTCGGTGGGAGGGGGAGAACTGTGAGACCCAGTACTTC. This sequence joins TRBV29-1 and TRBJ2-5, with D perhaps matching TRBD2 (7 bases). Trimming stripped 8 bases from V and 5 bases from J, with 27 bases between. Germline assignment: CDR1 SQVTM and CDR2 ANQGSEA. The CDR3 is 16 residues long.

This clonotype was observed a few times. The V call is TRBV4-3, the J call TRBJ2-7; no clear D. Germline lookup yields CDR1 LGHNA and CDR2 YSLEER. Trimming left V 4 bases short and J 3 bases short, with 13 bases between. The CDR3 sequence is 14 residues long. The CDR3 protein is CASSRYYMGYEQYF. The CDR3 DNA reads TGCGCCAGCAGCCGTTACTATATGGGCTACGAGCAGTACTTC.

This clonotype was seen more than once but under ten times. The chain recombines TRBV29-1 with TRBJ1-2; D gene ambiguous. Germline assignment: CDR1 SQVTM and CDR2 ANQGSEA. The CDR3 loop spans 12 amino acids. Trimming removed 4 bases at V and 7 bases at J, with 13 bases between. This CDR3 is CSVGGRVGGYTF. CDR3 in DNA: TGCAGCGTTGGAGGACGGGTCGGTGGCTACACCTTC.

The chain has TRBV5-1 and TRBJ2-3; D is possibly TRBD2 (7 bases). The germline V gene has CDR1 SGHRS and CDR2 YFSETQ. V was trimmed by 4 bases and J by 7 bases, leaving 19 bases between them. There are 15 residues in the CDR3. The CDR3 DNA sequence: TGCGCCAGCAGCCCGGAGGGGGGGCGGGCCAATACGCAGTATTTT. Protein sequence: CASSPEGGRANTQYF.

The genes are TRBV7-2 and TRBJ1-1, with unresolved D. The V gene lost 5 bases and the J gene lost 8 bases, with 9 bases spanning the gap. Germline V gene lookup returns CDR1 SGHTA and CDR2 FQGNSA. The CDR3 runs to 11 residues. The CDR3 is CASSISTEAFF. In DNA form, the CDR3 reads TGTGCCAGCAGCATCTCAACGGAAGCTTTCTTT.

This clonotype was observed at least ten times. The rearrangement joins TRBV20-1 to TRBJ2-1; the D gene is possibly TRBD2 (5 bases). The CDR3 totals 14 residues. Germline CDR1 and CDR2: DFQATT and SNEGSKA (reference sequence). V lost 6 bases to trimming and J lost 0 bases, with 12 bases between them. The CDR3 protein is CSARASNSYNEQFF. The CDR3 DNA reads as TGCAGTGCGCGGGCTTCTAACTCCTACAATGAGCAGTTCTTC.

This clonotype was detected ten times or more. The rearrangement uses TRBV20-1 and TRBJ2-7; maybe TRBD2 (6 bases). Trimming took 8 bases from V and 1 from J, leaving 18 bases between them. The CDR3 runs to 14 residues. From germline, CDR1 is DFQATT and CDR2 SNEGSKA (reference sequence). In DNA form, the CDR3 reads TGCAGTACCTCTAGGTGGGGGGAGTCCTACGAGCAGTACTTC. Translated: CSTSRWGESYEQYF.

This chain connects TRBV20-1 to TRBJ1-6, with no clear D. The CDR3 is 16 amino acids. CDR1 is DFQATT, CDR2 SNEGSKA, per germline (reference sequence). V gave up 6 bases and J gave up 1 base, with 16 bases separating them. CDR3 in amino acids: CSAPSFARSYNSPLHF. The CDR3, as DNA: TGCAGTGCGCCATCCTTCGCGAGGTCCTATAATTCACCCCTCCACTTT.

This clonotype has only a few counts. The chain has TRBV27 and TRBJ2-7; TRBD2 might be the D (5 bases). CDR1 and CDR2 from the germline V gene are MNHEY and SMNVEV (reference sequence). V lost 4 bases and J 1 base, leaving 17 bases between the germline ends. The CDR3 totals 16 residues. CDR3 DNA: TGTGCCAGCAGTTGGCGAGGGAGCGGCCAATCCTACGAGCAGTACTTC. Residues: CASSWRGSGQSYEQYF.

This clonotype was seen a few times. The chain couples TRBV6-2 or TRBV6-3 to TRBJ2-3, with TRBD1 matching 8 bases. The CDR3 has 20 amino acids. The V segment lost 8 bases and the J segment 0 bases; nucleotides outside the gene matches: 22. Looked up from germline, CDR1 is MNHEY and CDR2 is SVGEGT. CDR3 sequence reads: CASHSGFRGRLGVSTDTQYF. In nucleotides, the CDR3 is TGTGCCAGCCATTCAGGGTTCAGGGGGCGGTTGGGCGTCAGCACAGATACGCAGTATTTT.

This clonotype appeared a few times. V usage is TRBV11-2 and J usage is TRBJ2-5; D might be TRBD2 (6 bases). V lost 3 bases, J lost 11 bases, and 10 bases lay in between. CDR3 length: 11 residues. CDR1 is SGHAT, CDR2 FQNNGV, per germline. CDR3 DNA: TGTGCCAGCAGCTTGGGACTCCAGCAGTACTTC. This codes for CASSLGLQQYF. The entire variable domain, with the rest obtained from reference TRBV11-2 and TRBJ2-5, is as follows: EAGVAQSPRYKIIEKRQSVAFWCNPISGHATLYWYQQILGQGPKLLIQFQNNGVVDDSQLPKDRFSAERLKGVDSTLKIQPAKLEDSAVYLCASSLGLQQYFGPGTRLLVL.

The chain has TRBV7-3 and TRBJ2-1; D might be TRBD2 (6 bases). The CDR3 is 16 amino acids. V was shortened by 3 bases and J by 8 bases, with 20 bases between the two germline ends. The germline V gene encodes CDR1 SGHTA and CDR2 FQGTGA. CDR3 sequence (DNA): TGTGCCAGCAGCTTGGGTAGCGGAGGGTTGTTCTATGAGCAGTTCTTC. It specifies CASSLGSGGLFYEQFF.

This clonotype was observed a few times. This chain joins TRBV19 and TRBJ2-1; possible D gene TRBD1, 5 bases. This CDR3 has 11 residues. Germline-derived CDR1 and CDR2 are LNHDA and SQIVND (reference sequence). Trimming left V 10 bases short and J 3 bases short, with 7 bases between. CDR3 residues: CATRDYNEQFF. The CDR3 DNA is TGTGCCACCAGGGACTACAATGAGCAGTTCTTC.

The sample holds a few counts of this clonotype. The rearrangement links TRBV7-2 to TRBJ1-6; possibly TRBD1 for D (6 bases). Looked up from germline, CDR1 is SGHTA and CDR2 is FQGNSA. The CDR3 is 13 amino acids. Trimming pared 3 bases from V and 7 bases from J, leaving 7 bases between. Here the CDR3 reads CASSLDSNSPLHF. CDR3 bases: TGTGCCAGCAGCTTGGACAGCAATTCACCCCTCCACTTT. The full variable domain, in which reference TRBV7-2 and TRBJ1-6 provide the parts outside the CDR3, is GAGVSQSPSNKVTEKGKDVELRCDPISGHTALYWYRQSLGQGLEFLIYFQGNSAPDKSGLPSDRFSAERTGGSVSTLTIQRTQQEDSAVYLCASSLDSNSPLHFGNGTRLTVT.

This clonotype was detected ten times or more. This chain joins TRBV7-3 and TRBJ2-1; D is perhaps TRBD2 (5 bases). The CDR3 covers 14 residues. Trimming removed 4 bases from V and 5 bases from J, with 12 bases in between. Looked up from germline, CDR1 is SGHTA and CDR2 is FQGTGA. The CDR3 is CASSSSGKNNEQFF. DNA for the CDR3: TGTGCCAGCAGCTCCTCGGGGAAAAACAATGAGCAGTTCTTC.

The chain couples TRBV7-2 to TRBJ2-7; D not resolved. Germline V CDR1 and CDR2: SGHTA, FQGNSA. The CDR3 has 15 residues. Trimming took 2 bases from V and 0 from J, leaving 11 bases between them. The CDR3 DNA reads as TGTGCCAGCAGCTTAACCTGGATCAGCTCCTACGAGCAGTACTTC. It is translated as CASSLTWISSYEQYF.

The chain links TRBV28 to TRBJ2-7; no clear D. CDR3 size: 12 residues. V was cut by 7 bases and J by 1 base, with 8 bases left in between. Germline CDR1 is MDHEN and CDR2 is SYDVKM. CDR3 sequence: CASTALSYEQYF. CDR3 coding DNA: TGTGCCAGCACCGCTCTTTCCTACGAGCAGTACTTC.

This clonotype showed up many times. The V call is TRBV20-1, the J call TRBJ2-7; 8 bases are shared with TRBD1. Trimming removed 1 base from V and 1 base from J; junction bases left unmatched: 3. CDR1 is DFQATT, CDR2 SNEGSKA, per germline (reference sequence). The CDR3 loop spans 14 amino acids. The DNA of the CDR3 is TGCAGTGCTAGAGGGACAGGGAAGTCCTACGAGCAGTACTTC. Its protein product is CSARGTGKSYEQYF.

The rearrangement links TRBV28 to TRBJ2-1; D unclear. CDR3 size: 15 residues. V lost 1 base and J lost 4, with 11 bases in between. The germline gives CDR1 MDHEN, CDR2 SYDVKM. CDR3 sequence reads: CASSLSGQIYNEQFF. CDR3 sequence (DNA): TGTGCCAGCAGTTTATCGGGCCAGATATACAATGAGCAGTTCTTC.